This TCR beta chain stems from a study of blood T cell repertoires in COVID-19 (dated by TCRdb to the early 2020s). About the investigation overall: Collaborator samples came from the United States, Italy and Spain and covered acute and convalescent phases of COVID-19. The material from the prospective study consisted of cDNA or gDNA derived from T cells, B-cell-depleted T cells, or PBMCs. The dataset comprised deeply sampled blood TCRbeta repertoires from subjects exposed to, actively infected with, or recovered from COVID-19. The repertoires were released in a freely available public database intended as a resource for research on the immune response to SARS-CoV-2. Samples came from the ongoing ImmuneRACE study (first 160 participants) plus 1,254 subjects from 6 global collaborators. Nearly every sample came with metadata listing a de-identified subject ID, COVID-19 status, age in years and sex. Where available, HLA class I and class II types were taken from metadata supplied by the sample provider and were not determined by assay-based typing.

The immunoSEQ Assay, a bias-controlled multiplex PCR, was used to amplify TCRbeta CDR3 regions from genomic DNA. As for how the authors treated the data: Within the assay, amplification of reference gene primers was used to estimate how many nucleated cells each sample contained. Sequence reads were collapsed and filtered to measure the absolute abundance of every unique TCRbeta CDR3 rearrangement. For each sample, productive Simpson clonality was calculated as the square root of Simpson's diversity index across productive rearrangements. Here the immuneACCESS table is served through TCRdb, limited to in-frame sequences with V and J called. Missing clones are a known gap in these copies; in checked studies unresolved V genes cover under half, and the rest lacks a known reason. V and J calls and clone size are copied from that table; D and trimming were computed from the DNA. This sample gives about 110,000 clones in total; about 64% of them show up just once. The ten largest clonotypes hold 0.75% to 1% of the sample.

Each collaborating institution followed its own protocols to collect whole blood in K2EDTA tubes. For TCRbeta analysis, collaborators shipped samples in one of three forms: frozen whole blood, isolated PBMCs, or DNA extracted from either of those sample types. About this clone: Its antigen remains undetermined. Base quality data are lacking; no much larger clone is found one base away.

Reading the germline V gene (reference sequence) gives CDR1 PRHDT and CDR2 FYEKMQ. At the junction V is shortened by 1 base and J by 0 bases; bases outside the gene matches: 1. From the cysteine up to the phenylalanine, the CDR3 has a length of 15 residues. Just the 45-base CDR3 DNA is kept, in frame starting at base 1. Findings and caveats that apply to the study as a whole: The quantity of clinical and demographic metadata differed by source and by participant and was supplied without curation.

Input material: peripheral blood. The TCR comes from a human donor with acute or convalescent COVID-19. The donor label of this sample is uncertain. The chain links TRBV13 with TRBJ2-3, with 7 bases aligning to TRBD1. The CDR3 sequence is CASSLVGQSTDTQYF. In nucleotides, the sequence is TGTGCCAGCAGCTTAGTGGGACAGAGCACAGATACGCAGTATTTT.